This TCR beta chain stems from a study of cytotoxic CD8 clonotypes in ibrutinib-treated CLL. Study in general: Across samples, productive templates numbered 200,000 to 300,000 and productive rearrangements reached approximately 94,000 on average.

About this clone itself: Its antigen is not identified.

Profiled with immunoSEQ multiplex PCR; TCRdb holds only in-frame clones, not every one. The sample lists roughly 100,000 clones; around four fifths were seen once. Study results and caveats: Against age-matched healthy donors, baseline clonality ran higher and tracked circulating CD8+ T-cell counts. Contraction or stability on treatment characterized the public clonotypes, which were uncommon. Timing of sampling differed between sustained-remission and progressing patients.

The CDR3 is made up of 17 amino acids. The germline V gene has CDR1 MNHEY and CDR2 SMNVEV (reference sequence). The V and J ends lost 6 bases and 0 bases respectively, with 15 bases between them. Specimen: PBMCs, collected after 12 months of ibrutinib treatment. This receptor was taken from a human donor with chronic lymphocytic leukemia. The V and J genes are TRBV27 and TRBJ2-6; possible D gene TRBD2, 5 bases. The CDR3 loop is CASSLVGVNSGANVLTF. CDR3 DNA sequence: TGTGCCAGCAGCCTAGTGGGAGTAAACTCTGGGGCCAACGTCCTGACTTTC.